This T cell receptor beta chain is from a study of immune cell composition in non-small cell lung cancer (TCRdb year 2017). Context from the whole study: Histologic subtype, mostly lung adenocarcinoma or squamous cell carcinoma, was determined with H&E together with p63, CK5, Napsin A and TTF-1 immunohistochemistry. TCR-beta sequencing from Adaptive Biotechnologies was done on some 35 paired sets of NSCLC tumour and non-adjacent lung specimens and on around 24 tumour-only specimens. Supplementary cohort #1 consisted of 10 lung adenocarcinoma cases with paired tumour/lung TCR-beta sequencing and with TIL populations generated to assess tumour reactivity. The subtype comparisons left out several tumour specimens with TCR-beta data because those specimens were rare histological subtypes. The paper as a whole reports these results and caveats: No significant correlation was found between smoking pack-years and tumour TCR-beta clonality. Only 10 or so cases were included in the reactivity cohort, and sequence sharing between tumour-reactive clones and the dominant in vivo tumour-associated clones was not shown. In some ten adenocarcinoma cases, maximal tumour-associated clone frequency correlated strongly with TIL tumour reactivity, whereas overall clonality did not. Nearly half of NSCLC cases had tumour-associated clones >0.5%, found in 33% of adenocarcinomas compared with about 80% of squamous carcinomas.

Trimming removed 8 bases from V and 8 bases from J; the gene matches leave 20 bases unexplained. CDR1 MNHEY and CDR2 SMNVEV are derived from the germline V gene (reference sequence). The CDR3 spans 17 residues, from the cysteine through the phenylalanine. Just the 51-base CDR3 DNA is kept, in frame starting at base 1. A two-step multiplex PCR was used to amplify TCR-beta CDR3 regions from genomic DNA, and Illumina-compatible adaptors were added in the second step. TCR-beta immunosequencing was performed on an Illumina platform as a commercial immunoSEQ service. On the authors' methods: Repertoires were summarised by productive clonality and by Top 10 Clones, defined as the percentage of T-cell templates derived from the ten most frequent sequences. Values for productive clonality spanned 0 to 1, where a value of 1 indicated a monoclonal population. Tumour-associated clones were defined as sequences comprising at least 0.1% of tumour T-cell templates but absent from matched non-adjacent lung, identified via log10 scatter plots. Analyses were done in GraphPad Prism7 and R, with Student's t-tests for two-group comparisons, ANOVA for stages, and linear regression for relationships. Here the immuneACCESS table is served through TCRdb, limited to in-frame sequences with V and J called. Missing clones are a known gap in these copies; in checked studies unresolved V genes cover under half, and the rest lacks a known reason. V and J calls and clone size are copied from that table; D and trimming were computed from the DNA. In all, the sample holds approximately 3,000 clones, and roughly 70% of those were seen once. Over 10% of the sample rests with the top ten.

Normal lung samples came from the same patient and consisted of non-adjacent lung tissue collected as far from the tumour as possible, at a distance of at least 3 cm. Genomic DNA was isolated with the QIAamp DNA kit from frozen aliquots of single-cell suspensions that had not been sorted. Tissues arrived within 2 hours of resection and were immediately processed into single-cell suspensions. Tissue was broken up mechanically, digested enzymatically with DNase I, collagenase I and hyaluronidase for roughly 30 minutes at 37 degrees C, and then filtered and RBC-lysed. This clone has only a few counts. Its binding antigen is unknown. No clone much larger than this one lies a single base away; base qualities are absent.

The sequence came from a human donor with non-small cell lung cancer. Specimen: non-adjacent lung tissue. The rearrangement joined TRBV27 to TRBJ1-2; TRBD1 matches 10 bases in the middle. The DNA is as follows: TGTGCCAGCTTTACTAAAGGGGGGGACAGGGGTGTTGGCGGCTACACCTTC. The translation is CASFTKGGDRGVGGYTF.